This TCR beta chain was observed in a study of T cell responses to AZD1222 COVID-19 vaccine. The wider study: Combined were second doses at about 4 or about 12 weeks. Study outcomes and limitations: As reported, nearly half of all spike-specific TCRs target variant regions that are unmutated. Only five to seven individuals given AZD1222 were seropositive at baseline.

Method: immunoSEQ multiplex PCR; TCRdb's copy keeps in-frame clones and lacks some. The sample shows roughly 130,000 clones, roughly 85% of them seen only once. With regard to this clone: Its antigen remains unidentified.

CDR3 size: 15 residues. The germline V and J ends were trimmed by 4 bases and 2 bases, with 15 bases remaining between them. CDR1 is KGHSH, CDR2 LQKENI, per germline. The source is an adult in good health. This rearrangement joins TRBV18 to TRBJ2-7; maybe TRBD1 (5 bases). The sample here was peripheral blood, taken on day 0 of AZD1222 vaccination. The DNA of the CDR3 is TGTGCCAGCTCACTCCCGCGAACAGGCGCCTACGAGCAGTACTTC. Its protein is CASSLPRTGAYEQYF.